The entry below gives a single T cell receptor (beta chain) sequence along with its context. What this receptor recognizes is not known. No clone much larger than this one lies a single base away; base qualities are absent. This sample is part of a study of T cell responses to AZD1222 COVID-19 vaccine (dated by TCRdb to the early 2020s). Background for the entire study: TCR sequencing covered over 230 trial participants: 200 to 220 given two doses of AZD1222 and 26 given two doses of MenACWY control vaccine. Trial participants were enrolled by age into subgroups of 18-55, 56-69 and 70-plus years, and 148, 28 and 57 TCR-sequenced participants, respectively, were included in these subgroups.

From the cysteine up to the phenylalanine, the CDR3 has a length of 15 residues. CDR3 DNA is the only sequence kept; it has 45 bases, read in frame from the first base. CDR1 and CDR2 were assigned from the germline V gene as MDHEN and SYDVKM. V loses 4 bases at its end and J loses 2 bases; junction bases beyond the gene matches: 7. Summary of the overall study and its limitations: After two AZD1222 doses, spike-specific TCR breadth and depth were significantly higher than at day 0 and than in MenACWY recipients. Vaccine-associated CD4 TCRs spanned the whole spike protein, with dominant responses in regions 160-218 and 743-854. Because no day 14 peak-response samples were available, repertoires were characterized only after the peak T cell response. The 56-69-year group was small, and its depth increase did not reach significance, likely because of low power. Reportedly, almost half of the unique spike-specific TCRs recognized epitopes lying outside the regions that are mutated in the B.1.351 and B.1.1.7 variants. Only a handful of AZD1222 recipients were SARS-CoV-2 seropositive at baseline, limiting conclusions about previously exposed vaccinees. Most participants were white British and females outnumbered males, and the authors suggested that clonal diversity may have been underestimated.

In the paper's terms, the time point label means: about 28 days (+/-7) after the second vaccine dose. What the treatment or condition label conveys for this sample: meningococcal conjugate vaccine given as trial control. Vaccinee samples were obtained from the UK trials COV001 and COV002, which included a single-blind randomized controlled phase 2/3 trial of AZD1222 (ChAdOx1 nCoV-19) in healthy adults. Trial participant PBMC samples were collected at day 0 and day 28 after the second dose for TCRbeta chain sequencing. The CDR3 regions of human TCRbeta chains were analyzed by immunosequencing. In the authors' own workflow: Repertoire TCRs were matched against a reference library of SARS-CoV-2-specific TCRs generated with the MIRA antigen-specificity platform. Breadth was defined as the fraction of unique TCRs that were SARS-CoV-2-associated. Depth was defined as the fraction of total T cells that were SARS-CoV-2-associated. Using the MIRA data, every spike-specific TCR was mapped to the spike region that the TCR reacted to and assigned to either a CD4 or a CD8 class. Log10-transformed breadth and depth values were compared by one-way ANOVA with Sidak's multiple comparisons tests. Drawn from immuneACCESS, this table holds only the in-frame rearrangements with V and J called that TCRdb kept. Clones are partly lost; checked studies trace under half to an unresolved V gene and leave the rest unexplained. V and J calls plus clone size are reproduced from that table; the DNA served to infer D and trimming. This sample holds some 80,000 clones; about 91% were observed only once. The top ten clonotypes cover over 8% of the sample.

The sequenced sample was peripheral blood, obtained 28 days after the second dose of the MenACWY control vaccine. The rearranged segments are TRBV28 and TRBJ2-7; TRBD1 matches 8 bases in the middle. The TCR sequence derives from an adult who received the MenACWY meningococcal vaccine as a control. The DNA sequence is as follows: TGTGCCAGCAGTTATGCAGGGGGCGGCCCCTACGAGCAGTACTTC. This encodes CASSYAGGGPYEQYF.